This TCR beta chain was documented in a study of cytotoxic CD8 clonotypes in ibrutinib-treated CLL. Libraries were prepared by immunoSEQ multiplex PCR; TCRdb keeps only in-frame clonotypes and omits some of them. The sample shows fewer than 90,000 clones, 68% of them seen only once. The sample consisted of PBMCs, taken after 12 months of ibrutinib treatment. The origin of this receptor is a human donor with chronic lymphocytic leukemia.

The CDR3 sequence is CASSQDSGLDYGYTF. The CDR3 DNA follows: TGTGCCAGCAGCCAAGATTCCGGTTTGGACTATGGCTACACCTTC. The chain joins TRBV4-2 to TRBJ1-2; D uncertain. This CDR3 contains 15 residues. Trimming took 0 bases from V and 3 from J, leaving 11 bases between them. Germline-derived CDR1 and CDR2 are LGHNA and YNFKEQ.